These 22 T cell receptor beta chains were sequenced from one sample in a study of graft-versus-host responses after intestinal transplantation (dated by TCRdb to the early 2020s). Their recognized antigens are unknown. The method was the immunoSEQ multiplex PCR assay. This is the immuneACCESS table as TCRdb keeps it, with only in-frame sequences that have V and J called. A part of the clones is gone; compared with another copy, unresolved V genes explain less than half, and the rest is unexplained. The sample data list some 48,000 clones, and about 88% of these were observed just once. Of the sample, less than 0.55% falls within the top ten clones. The label giving this sample's time point can be read as: cells obtained before transplantation from donor or recipient. The specimen comprised unstimulated CD4+ T cells sorted from spleen or lymph node cells, sampled before transplant. The receptor set was obtained from a human donor who was the organ donor for an intestinal transplant.

The chain uses TRBV7-8 and TRBJ1-1, with a weak D call TRBD1 (5 bases). Trimming cost V 0 bases and J 2 bases, with 10 bases left between them. This CDR3 is built from 15 residues. Per the germline V gene, CDR1 is SGHVS and CDR2 is FQNEAQ. The CDR3: CASSLAAGFNTEAFF. Here the CDR3 DNA reads TGTGCCAGCAGCTTAGCGGCAGGGTTTAACACTGAAGCTTTCTTT.

CDR3 bases: TGTGCCAGCAGCCGGGACAGGGATACGCAGTATTTT. It is translated as CASSRDRDTQYF. The chain has TRBV7-9 and TRBJ2-3, with TRBD1 matching 8 bases. With 5 bases clipped from V and 6 bases from J, the junction kept 1 base outside the gene matches. The CDR3 has 12 amino acids. CDR1 is SEHNR and CDR2 is FQNEAQ in the germline V gene (reference sequence).

V and J are TRBV6-5 and TRBJ1-1, with a possible D match to TRBD1 (5 bases). Germline V CDR1 and CDR2: MNHEY, SVGAGI. V dropped 0 bases and J dropped 4 bases, with 9 bases sitting between them. This CDR3 spans 14 amino acids. CDR3 in DNA: TGTGCCAGCAGTTACTCGAAGGGGAGCACTGAAGCTTTCTTT. This sequence encodes CASSYSKGSTEAFF.

The rearrangement links TRBV18 to TRBJ2-1; 13 nucleotides agree with TRBD2. The CDR3 has 16 amino acids. CDR1 and CDR2 from the germline V gene are KGHSH and LQKENI. With 0 bases clipped from V and 6 bases from J, the junction kept 2 bases outside the gene matches. Here the CDR3 reads CASSPPTSGRANEQFF. CDR3 coding DNA: TGTGCCAGCTCACCACCTACTAGCGGGAGGGCCAATGAGCAGTTCTTC.

The gene calls are TRBV21-1 and TRBJ2-7. TRBV21-1 is a listed pseudogene. CDR3 length equals 14 residues. This CDR3 reads CASSKEGNSYEQYF. DNA for the CDR3: TGTGCCAGCAGCAAAGAGGGAAACAGCTACGAGCAGTACTTC.

The chain is built from TRBV21-1 and TRBJ2-2. TRBV21-1 is given as a pseudogene. The CDR3 has 11 residues. The CDR3 nucleotides are TGTGCCAGCGTGGTTACCGGGGAGCTGTTTTTT. It specifies CASVVTGELFF.

The V call is TRBV6-6, the J call TRBJ1-6; no clear D. The CDR3 has 12 amino acids. V was trimmed by 2 bases and J by 5 bases, leaving 1 base between them. Germline assignment: CDR1 MNHNY and CDR2 SVGAGI (reference sequence). This CDR3 is CASSYDNSPLHF. Here the CDR3 DNA reads TGTGCCAGCAGTTACGATAATTCACCCCTCCACTTT.

The genes are TRBV9 and TRBJ2-2, with D hard to call. The CDR3 length is 14 residues. Germline V CDR1 and CDR2: SGDLS, YYNGEE. The V end lost 0 bases, the J end lost 7 bases, and 10 bases lay between the germline ends. DNA for the CDR3: TGTGCCAGCAGCGTAGGATCCTTTGGCGGGGAGCTGTTTTTT. Encoded protein: CASSVGSFGGELFF.

The rearrangement links TRBV2 to TRBJ2-3, with 10 bases lining up with TRBD2. The CDR3 is made up of 16 amino acids. In germline, CDR1 is SNHLY, CDR2 FYNNEI. The ends lost 6 bases at V and 0 bases at J; junction bases unmatched: 6. The DNA of the CDR3 is TGTGCCAGCAGATCCACTAGCGGGGTGAGCACAGATACGCAGTATTTT. Translating it yields CASRSTSGVSTDTQYF.

This clone was recorded once. The genes are TRBV9 and TRBJ2-5; D possibly corresponds to TRBD2 (7 bases). The CDR3 extends over 14 amino acids. V lost 3 bases and J 4 bases, leaving 13 bases between the germline ends. CDR1 and CDR2 (germline): SGDLS, YYNGEE. For the CDR3, the DNA is TGTGCCAGCAGCGCCCAGGGGAGGGGAGAGACCCAGTACTTC. Protein: CASSAQGRGETQYF.

The chain employs TRBV2 and TRBJ2-7, with 7 nucleotides matching TRBD2. The length of the CDR3 is 13 residues. The germline gives CDR1 SNHLY, CDR2 FYNNEI. The V and J ends lost 1 base and 3 bases, in that order; junction bases with no gene match: 0. The CDR3 coding sequence is TGTGCCAGCAGTGAAGGGACTAGCTACGAGCAGTACTTC. Translated: CASSEGTSYEQYF.

V usage is TRBV7-2 and J usage is TRBJ2-7; D perhaps matches TRBD2 (5 bases). The CDR3 has 15 amino acids. The V gene's germline CDR1 is SGHTA and CDR2 FQGNSA. V lost 3 bases and J 0 bases, leaving 12 bases between the germline ends. In nucleotides, the CDR3 is TGTGCCAGCAGCTTCACAGCGGACCCCTCCTACGAGCAGTACTTC. It specifies CASSFTADPSYEQYF.

The chain recombines TRBV18 with TRBJ2-3; TRBD1 matches 7 bases. With V trimmed by 3 bases and J by 5 bases, 5 bases remained unmatched. CDR1 and CDR2 from the germline V gene are KGHSH and LQKENI. The CDR3 runs to 14 residues. CDR3 sequence reads: CASSPRQGKDTQYF. The CDR3 region has the DNA TGTGCCAGCTCACCCCGACAGGGTAAAGATACGCAGTATTTT.

This chain joins TRBV15 and TRBJ1-2; D gene unclear. Germline loops: CDR1 LNHNV, CDR2 YYDKDF (reference sequence). V was clipped by 3 bases and J by 2 bases, with 7 bases between them. This CDR3 is 13 amino acids long. The CDR3 sequence: CATSSRVNYGYTF. The CDR3, as DNA: TGTGCCACCAGCAGTCGCGTAAACTATGGCTACACCTTC. Combining the CDR3 with reference TRBV15 and TRBJ1-2 gives the whole variable domain DAMVIQNPRYQVTQFGKPVTLSCSQTLNHNVMYWYQQKSSQAPKLLFHYYDKDFNNEADTPDNFQSRRPNTSFCFLDIRSPGLGDTAMYLCATSSRVNYGYTFGSGTRLTVV.

The CDR3, as DNA: TGTGCCAGCAGTTCCGGTGGAGGAACCAATCAGCCCCAGCATTTT. Its translation: CASSSGGGTNQPQHF. The chain recombines TRBV6-5 with TRBJ1-5; D is uncertain. Germline V gives CDR1 MNHEY, CDR2 SVGAGI. Trimming cost V 4 bases and J 3 bases, with 13 bases left between them. The CDR3 covers 15 residues.

This clone was picked up one time. The chain uses TRBV9 and TRBJ1-6; D remains ambiguous. The CDR3 covers 15 residues. The ends were cut back, 1 base at V and 0 bases at J, with 5 bases in the middle. Germline lookup yields CDR1 SGDLS and CDR2 YYNGEE. CDR3 in amino acids: CASSVQSSYNSPLHF. CDR3 DNA: TGTGCCAGCAGCGTACAGAGCTCCTATAATTCACCCCTCCACTTT.

The V and J genes are TRBV4-1 and TRBJ1-2, with D perhaps TRBD1 (6 bases). Deletions cut 0 bases from V and 8 bases from J, with 13 bases between. From germline, CDR1 is MGHRA and CDR2 YSYEKL. The CDR3 is made up of 14 amino acids. CDR3 region: CASSQDTGYGGYTF. CDR3 nucleotide sequence: TGCGCCAGCAGCCAAGATACAGGGTACGGCGGCTACACCTTC.

The V and J genes are TRBV19 and TRBJ1-6, with a tentative D call TRBD1 (5 bases). Germline CDR1 is LNHDA and CDR2 is SQIVND (reference sequence). V lost 5 bases and J 1 base, leaving 18 bases between the germline ends. The CDR3 has 18 amino acids. This CDR3 is CASSWGRSGSSYNSPLHF. CDR3 coding DNA: TGTGCCAGTAGTTGGGGCAGGAGTGGAAGTTCCTATAATTCACCCCTCCACTTT.

This clone appeared a single time. The V gene is TRBV10-3, the J gene TRBJ2-7; the D gene is possibly TRBD2 (5 bases). Germline CDR1 and CDR2: ENHRY and SYGVKD. This CDR3 is built from 12 residues. Trimming cost V 6 bases and J 1 base, with 7 bases left between them. Here the CDR3 DNA reads TGTGCCATCAGGGGAGCATCCTACGAGCAGTACTTC. This sequence encodes CAIRGASYEQYF.

The chain recombines TRBV9 with TRBJ2-3; 10 bases match TRBD2. The CDR3 is 17 residues long. Germline V CDR1 and CDR2: SGDLS, YYNGEE. V lost 5 bases to trimming and J lost 0 bases; unmatched junction nucleotides: 9. The CDR3 coding sequence is TGTGCCAGCAGAGCTAGCGGGGGCCGATCTAGCACAGATACGCAGTATTTT. As protein: CASRASGGRSSTDTQYF.

V usage is TRBV11-3 and J usage is TRBJ2-3; 12 bases map to TRBD2. This CDR3 spans 17 amino acids. The V and J ends lost 1 base and 5 bases, in that order; junction bases with no gene match: 7. Looked up from germline, CDR1 is SGHNT and CDR2 is YENEEA. The CDR3 is CASSLALAGGRLDTQYF. The CDR3 bases are TGTGCCAGCAGCTTAGCTCTAGCGGGGGGGCGCCTAGATACGCAGTATTTT. Full variable domain (missing parts from reference TRBV11-3 and TRBJ2-3): EAGVVQSPRYKIIEKKQPVAFWCNPISGHNTLYWYLQNLGQGPELLIRYENEEAVDDSQLPKDRFSAERLKGVDSTLKIQPAELGDSAVYLCASSLALAGGRLDTQYFGPGTRLTVL.

J is TRBJ2-7 and V is TRBV30; a weak D match, TRBD2 (6 bases). CDR1 is GTSNPN, CDR2 SVGIG, per germline (reference sequence). Deletions cut 0 bases from V and 1 base from J, with 13 bases between. The CDR3 has 15 residues. As DNA, the CDR3 is TGTGCCTGGAGTGTGCACGGGGGAAGGTCCTACGAGCAGTACTTC. It codes for CAWSVHGGRSYEQYF.